The T cell receptor (beta chain) described here comes from a study of CD8 T cells in Susac syndrome. Findings of the study overall: It was acknowledged in the study that its TCR sequencing and HLA analysis involved a relatively small number of individuals.

Sequencing of TCR beta was performed on blood CD8+ and CD4+ T cells. It was negative isolation that provided the CD8+ and CD4+ T cells, whereas TEMRA cells were enriched by FACS. When the RNA was reverse transcribed, random hexamers were used with an input of roughly 0.45 to 1 ug. Amplification of TCR beta CDR3 was carried out by immunoSEQ multiplex PCR, which covered 54 Vbeta and 13 Jbeta segments. TCRdb reprocessed the immunoSEQ multiplex PCR reads via MiXCR and lists one record per CDR3 protein. The table records roughly 130,000 distinct CDR3 sequences, around 96% of them present only once. V dropped 7 bases and J dropped 5 bases, with 17 bases sitting between them. This CDR3 comprises 13 residues. CDR1 is SQVTM, CDR2 ANQGSEA, per germline. Of note for this clonotype: What it recognizes is unknown.

This clonotype was sampled from a human donor in good health. The genes are TRBV29-1 and TRBJ2-5; D is uncertain. Sequences were obtained from CD4+ T cells from PBMCs. CDR3 loop: CSGFLWGGETQYF. The CDR3 nucleotides are TGCAGCGGGTTTTTGTGGGGTGGGGAGACCCAGTACTTC.